One sample yielded the 25 T cell receptor beta chains listed below, sequenced in a study of T-cell memory formation after mild COVID-19. Each CDR3 protein gets one entry after TCRdb re-called the 5' RACE reads with MiXCR. The sample holds nearly 250,000 distinct CDR3 sequences, 15% seen once. The sequenced sample was PBMCs or a T cell subset sorted from them (not recorded which). These receptors were obtained from an adult woman who had mild COVID-19 (a few samples of this study predate the infection). Cell type and time point are not known.

The table lists this clonotype with a few counts. V and J are TRBV12-3 or TRBV12-4 and TRBJ2-5; D is unresolved. This CDR3 contains 13 residues. V lost 2 bases to trimming and J lost 3 bases, with 7 bases between them. As DNA, the CDR3 is TGTGCCAGCAGTTTAAACAGTAAAGAGACCCAGTACTTC. This encodes CASSLNSKETQYF.

The rearrangement links TRBV4-2 to TRBJ1-4; D possibly corresponds to TRBD1 (5 bases). The V end was cut by 6 bases, the J end by 8 bases, with 10 bases between. The CDR3 is 12 amino acids. The germline CDR1 and CDR2 sequences are LGHNA and YNFKEQ. The CDR3 sequence is CASSYGGEKLFF. The CDR3 DNA reads TGTGCCAGCAGTTACGGGGGGGAAAAACTGTTTTTT.

This rearrangement joins TRBV3-1 to TRBJ2-4; D is ambiguous. The CDR3 length is 14 residues. V lost 1 base, J lost 0 bases, and 4 bases lay in between. Germline V gene data show CDR1 as LGHDT and CDR2 as YNNKEL (reference sequence). The chain's CDR3 is CASSQAGAKNIQYF. The DNA of the CDR3 is TGTGCCAGCAGCCAAGCGGGAGCCAAAAACATTCAGTACTTC. The entire variable domain, with the rest obtained from reference TRBV3-1 and TRBJ2-4, is as follows: DTAVSQTPKYLVTQMGNDKSIKCEQNLGHDTMYWYKQDSKKFLKIMFSYNNKELIINETVPNRFSPKSPDKAHLNLHINSLELGDSAVYFCASSQAGAKNIQYFGAGTRLSVL.

The chain has TRBV7-6 and TRBJ2-2, with 9 nucleotides matching TRBD2. The germline gives CDR1 SGHVS, CDR2 FNYEAQ. The ends lost 0 bases at V and 1 base at J; junction bases unmatched: 0. CDR3 length equals 16 residues. CDR3 sequence: CASSLASGGNTGELFF. CDR3 nucleotides: TGTGCCAGCAGCTTAGCTAGCGGGGGGAACACCGGGGAGCTGTTTTTT.

The sample holds many counts of this clonotype. The chain is built from TRBV5-1 and TRBJ1-1; D might be TRBD1 (5 bases). Germline-derived CDR1 and CDR2 are SGHRS and YFSETQ. The length of the CDR3 is 15 residues. Trimming cost V 4 bases and J 0 bases, with 13 bases left between them. The CDR3 nucleotides read TGCGCCAGCAGCCACGGAGGGGTGATGAACACTGAAGCTTTCTTT. Residues: CASSHGGVMNTEAFF.

This clonotype was observed a few times. The chain has TRBV10-3 and TRBJ2-1, with D possibly TRBD1 on 5 matching bases. Per the germline V gene, CDR1 is ENHRY and CDR2 is SYGVKD. Trimming left V 0 bases short and J 10 bases short, with 13 bases between. CDR3 length equals 14 residues. The CDR3 is CAISESKGKEEQFF. CDR3 nucleotides: TGTGCCATCAGTGAGTCTAAGGGGAAGGAGGAGCAGTTCTTC.

In this sample, this clonotype turned up a few times. The chain is built from TRBV5-1 and TRBJ2-1; 10 bases match TRBD2. V lost 2 bases, J lost 3 bases, and 2 bases stayed unmatched. CDR1 and CDR2 (germline): SGHRS, YFSETQ. The CDR3 length is 15 residues. Here the CDR3 DNA reads TGCGCCAGCAGCTTCACTAGCGGGGTCTACAATGAGCAGTTCTTC. Translation gives CASSFTSGVYNEQFF. Full variable domain (outside the CDR3, taken from reference TRBV5-1 and TRBJ2-1): KAGVTQTPRYLIKTRGQQVTLSCSPISGHRSVSWYQQTPGQGLQFLFEYFSETQRNKGNFPGRFSGRQFSNSRSEMNVSTLELGDSALYLCASSFTSGVYNEQFFGPGTRLTVL.

This clonotype was counted only a few times. This rearrangement joins TRBV7-2 to TRBJ2-7; D remains ambiguous. Germline CDR1 and CDR2: SGHTA and FQGNSA. CDR3 length: 11 residues. With 5 bases removed from V and 4 bases from J, the gap between germline ends came to 6 bases. CDR3 protein: CASSHKYEQYF. CDR3 DNA: TGTGCCAGCAGCCATAAATACGAGCAGTACTTC.

The CDR3 reads CASSQATFPTNEKLFF. CDR3 coding DNA: TGCGCCAGCAGCCAAGCAACGTTCCCAACTAATGAAAAACTGTTTTTT. This rearrangement joins TRBV4-1 to TRBJ1-4; D gene uncertain. V lost 1 base and J 0 bases, leaving 9 bases between the germline ends. The V gene's germline CDR1 is MGHRA and CDR2 YSYEKL. The CDR3 consists of 16 residues.

This clonotype came up a few times. CDR3 coding DNA: TGTGCCACCAGCAGATTCCACAATGAGCAGTTCTTC. Translating it yields CATSRFHNEQFF. The chain carries TRBV15 and TRBJ2-1; D is unresolved. CDR3 size: 12 residues. V was shortened by 2 bases and J by 5 bases, with 4 bases between the two germline ends. In germline, CDR1 is LNHNV, CDR2 YYDKDF (reference sequence).

This clonotype came up a few times. This chain joins TRBV7-4 and TRBJ2-7, with 7 bases identical to TRBD2. CDR3 length: 16 residues. V gave up 1 base and J gave up 1 base; unmatched junction bases: 7. The germline gives CDR1 SGHVT, CDR2 SQSDAQ. The CDR3 DNA follows: TGTGCCAGCAGCTTAGTTCGAGCGGGACTATCCTACGAGCAGTACTTC. Residues: CASSLVRAGLSYEQYF.

This clonotype has a count of ten or more. The CDR3 coding sequence is TGTGCCAGCAGTCGACTAGCGGGAGAATCTAATGAGCAGTTCTTC. Encoded protein: CASSRLAGESNEQFF. The chain links TRBV12-3 or TRBV12-4 to TRBJ2-1, with 12 bases aligning to TRBD2. After removal of 5 bases from V and 7 bases from J, the junction contained 6 bases not matched to a gene. This CDR3 spans 15 amino acids.

Only a few counts were recorded for this clonotype. This sequence joins TRBV27 and TRBJ2-2, with 12 nucleotides matching TRBD1. J gave up 6 bases and V 5 bases, and 4 bases lay outside the gene matches. Looked up from germline, CDR1 is MNHEY and CDR2 is SMNVEV (reference sequence). The CDR3 covers 15 residues. This CDR3 is CASSLGTGGSGELFF. CDR3 sequence (DNA): TGTGCCAGCAGTCTCGGGACAGGGGGCTCCGGGGAGCTGTTTTTT.

This clonotype was seen more than once but under ten times. The J gene is TRBJ1-5, the V gene TRBV7-3, with 8 positions matching TRBD1. This CDR3 has 15 amino acids. V lost 5 bases, J lost 2 bases, and 5 bases stayed unmatched. The germline V gene encodes CDR1 SGHTA and CDR2 FQGTGA. Here the CDR3 reads CASSRTGQGNQPQHF. CDR3 DNA: TGTGCCAGCAGCCGTACGGGACAGGGCAATCAGCCCCAGCATTTT.

The table lists this clonotype with many counts. The rearrangement links TRBV27 to TRBJ2-3; no reliable D call. This CDR3 region has 13 residues. Germline V gene sequence: CDR1 MNHEY, CDR2 SMNVEV (reference sequence). The V end lost 0 bases, the J end lost 4 bases, and 5 bases lay between the germline ends. The CDR3 spells CASSLSRADTQYF. The DNA of the CDR3 is TGTGCCAGCAGTTTATCTCGGGCAGATACGCAGTATTTT.

J is TRBJ2-1 and V is TRBV7-9, with 9 bases that match TRBD2. Germline V gene sequence: CDR1 SEHNR, CDR2 FQNEAQ (reference sequence). The CDR3 extends over 15 amino acids. The V segment lost 1 base and the J segment 10 bases; nucleotides outside the gene matches: 8. The DNA for the CDR3 is TGTGCCAGCAGCTTAGAGGTAGCGGGAGAAGGCGAGCAGTTCTTC. This sequence encodes CASSLEVAGEGEQFF.

This clonotype was detected ten times or more. The V and J genes are TRBV27 and TRBJ1-1; D remains ambiguous. The V gene's germline CDR1 is MNHEY and CDR2 SMNVEV (reference sequence). Trimming left V 1 base short and J 0 bases short, with 6 bases between. The CDR3 sequence is 14 residues long. The CDR3 DNA reads as TGTGCCAGCAGTTTATGGCAGATGAACACTGAAGCTTTCTTT. It is translated as CASSLWQMNTEAFF.

This clonotype has a handful of counts. This rearrangement joins TRBV20-1 to TRBJ1-6; no clear D gene. V dropped 3 bases and J dropped 0 bases, with 9 bases sitting between them. This CDR3 has 15 amino acids. CDR1 is DFQATT, CDR2 SNEGSKA, per germline (reference sequence). CDR3 region: CSARGPSSYNSPLHF. The CDR3 DNA follows: TGCAGTGCTAGGGGCCCTTCCTCCTATAATTCACCCCTCCACTTT.

The chain couples TRBV2 to TRBJ2-5, with D tentatively TRBD1 or TRBD2 (5 bases each). In germline, CDR1 is SNHLY, CDR2 FYNNEI. The CDR3 totals 14 residues. V dropped 8 bases and J dropped 2 bases, with 15 bases sitting between them. CDR3 bases: TGTGCCAGCGGAGACGAGGGGCGACAAGAGACCCAGTACTTC. This encodes CASGDEGRQETQYF.

V is TRBV5-1 and J is TRBJ2-7; tentatively, D is TRBD1 or TRBD2 (5 bases each). The CDR3 is 15 amino acids. The V gene's germline CDR1 is SGHRS and CDR2 YFSETQ. V was shortened by 0 bases and J by 0 bases, with 10 bases between the two germline ends. CDR3 sequence (DNA): TGCGCCAGCAGCTTGGCCCCCGGGACCTCCTACGAGCAGTACTTC. Translated: CASSLAPGTSYEQYF.

This clonotype was seen only a few times. The chain has TRBV15 and TRBJ2-1; D is undetermined. Trimming stripped 3 bases from V and 8 bases from J, with 14 bases between. The germline CDR1 and CDR2 sequences are LNHNV and YYDKDF (reference sequence). The CDR3 length is 14 residues. This chain's CDR3 is CATSRSRVGYEQFF. The CDR3 DNA follows: TGTGCCACCAGCAGGTCCCGCGTGGGATATGAGCAGTTCTTC.

This rearrangement joins TRBV28 to TRBJ2-7; D remains ambiguous. Trimming took off 10 bases at V and 2 bases at J, with 15 bases between the two ends. Germline V CDR1 and CDR2: MDHEN, SYDVKM. CDR3 length equals 13 residues. The CDR3 protein is CATASEMAYEQYF. In DNA, the CDR3 is TGTGCCACCGCGAGTGAAATGGCCTACGAGCAGTACTTC.

This clonotype turned up a few times. The rearrangement links TRBV11-2 to TRBJ2-7; 11 bases are shared with TRBD1. CDR3 length: 15 amino acids. With V trimmed by 7 bases and J by 6 bases, 11 bases remained unmatched. CDR1 is SGHAT and CDR2 is FQNNGV in the germline V gene. CDR3 sequence: CASTGQRTGGFEQYF. Written as DNA, the CDR3 is TGTGCCAGCACCGGTCAGCGGACAGGGGGCTTCGAGCAGTACTTC.

This chain connects TRBV6-1 to TRBJ1-2; D is unclear. From germline, CDR1 is MNHNS and CDR2 SASEGT. The V gene lost 1 base and the J gene lost 0 bases, with 9 bases spanning the gap. The CDR3 is 15 residues long. The CDR3 DNA follows: TGTGCCAGCAGTGAAGATGGAGGGACTAACTATGGCTACACCTTC. Translating gives CASSEDGGTNYGYTF.

The chain carries TRBV9 and TRBJ2-6, with a weak D call TRBD1 (5 bases). Trimming took 0 bases from V and 2 from J, leaving 6 bases between them. Germline CDR1 is SGDLS and CDR2 is YYNGEE. The CDR3 runs 15 residues. This CDR3 is CASSVEGPGANVLTF. Written as DNA, the CDR3 is TGTGCCAGCAGCGTAGAGGGGCCTGGGGCCAACGTCCTGACTTTC.